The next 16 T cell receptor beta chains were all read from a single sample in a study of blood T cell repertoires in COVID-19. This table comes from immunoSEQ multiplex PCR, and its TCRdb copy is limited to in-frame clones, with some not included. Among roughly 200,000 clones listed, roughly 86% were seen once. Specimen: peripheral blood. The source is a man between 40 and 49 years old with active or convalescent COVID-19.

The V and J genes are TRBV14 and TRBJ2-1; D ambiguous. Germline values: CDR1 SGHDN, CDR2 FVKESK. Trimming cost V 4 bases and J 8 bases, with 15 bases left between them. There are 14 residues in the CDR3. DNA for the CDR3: TGTGCCAGCAGCCCACTCCAAAGTCGGGATGAGCAGTTCTTC. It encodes CASSPLQSRDEQFF.

The CDR3 DNA sequence: TGTGCCAGCAGTACTGAACAGAAACTCAAGAACACTGAAGCTTTCTTT. Translation: CASSTEQKLKNTEAFF. This chain links TRBV28 with TRBJ1-1, with D unclear. The CDR3 is 16 residues long. CDR1 is MDHEN and CDR2 is SYDVKM in the germline V gene. The V gene lost 5 bases and the J gene lost 1 base, with 17 bases spanning the gap. Based on the CDR3 plus reference TRBV28 and TRBJ1-1, the full variable domain is DVKVTQSSRYLVKRTGEKVFLECVQDMDHENMFWYRQDPGLGLRLIYFSYDVKMKEKGDIPEGYSVSREKKERFSLILESASTNQTSMYLCASSTEQKLKNTEAFFGQGTRLTVV.

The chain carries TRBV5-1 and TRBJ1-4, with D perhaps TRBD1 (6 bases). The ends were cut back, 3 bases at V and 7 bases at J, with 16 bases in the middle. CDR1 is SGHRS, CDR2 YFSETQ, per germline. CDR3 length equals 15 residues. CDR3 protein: CASSYQGQGGEKLFF. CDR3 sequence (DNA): TGCGCCAGCAGCTATCAGGGACAAGGTGGTGAAAAACTGTTTTTT.

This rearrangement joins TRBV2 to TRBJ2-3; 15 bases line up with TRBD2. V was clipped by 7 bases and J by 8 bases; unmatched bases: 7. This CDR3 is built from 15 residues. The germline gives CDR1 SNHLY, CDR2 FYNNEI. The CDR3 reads CASIRTSGGAGTQYF. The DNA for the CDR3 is TGTGCCAGCATCCGGACTAGCGGGGGGGCCGGTACGCAGTATTTT.

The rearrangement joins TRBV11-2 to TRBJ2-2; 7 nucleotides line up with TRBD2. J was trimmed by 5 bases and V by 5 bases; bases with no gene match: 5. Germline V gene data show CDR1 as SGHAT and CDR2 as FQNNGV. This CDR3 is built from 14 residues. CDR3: CASSPGLGTGELFF. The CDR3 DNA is TGTGCCAGCAGCCCCGGACTAGGGACCGGGGAGCTGTTTTTT.

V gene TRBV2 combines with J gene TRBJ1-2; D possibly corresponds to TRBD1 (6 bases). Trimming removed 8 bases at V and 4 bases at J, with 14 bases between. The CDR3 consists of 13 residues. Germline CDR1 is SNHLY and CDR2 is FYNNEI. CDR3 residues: CASEGLGGYGYTF. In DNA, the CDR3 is TGTGCCAGCGAAGGATTAGGGGGCTATGGCTACACCTTC.

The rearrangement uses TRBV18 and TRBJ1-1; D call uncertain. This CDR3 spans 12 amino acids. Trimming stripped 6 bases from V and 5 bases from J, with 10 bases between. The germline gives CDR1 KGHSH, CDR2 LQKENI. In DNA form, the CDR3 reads TGTGCCAGCTCGAAGTCGAGGACTGAAGCTTTCTTT. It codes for CASSKSRTEAFF.

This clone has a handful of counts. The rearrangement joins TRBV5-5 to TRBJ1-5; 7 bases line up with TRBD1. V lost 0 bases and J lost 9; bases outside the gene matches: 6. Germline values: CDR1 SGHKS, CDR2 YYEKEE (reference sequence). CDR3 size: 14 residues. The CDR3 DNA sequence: TGTGCCAGCAGCTTGGGGGATAGGGGGCGGCCCCAGCATTTT. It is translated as CASSLGDRGRPQHF.

CDR3 DNA sequence: TGTGCCAGCAGTTTGTGGCAGGGGAGCACAGATACGCAGTATTTT. It codes for CASSLWQGSTDTQYF. The genes are TRBV28 and TRBJ2-3, with D perhaps TRBD1 (6 bases). V shed 3 bases and J shed 0 bases, with 10 bases lying between them. Germline lookup yields CDR1 MDHEN and CDR2 SYDVKM. CDR3 length equals 15 residues.

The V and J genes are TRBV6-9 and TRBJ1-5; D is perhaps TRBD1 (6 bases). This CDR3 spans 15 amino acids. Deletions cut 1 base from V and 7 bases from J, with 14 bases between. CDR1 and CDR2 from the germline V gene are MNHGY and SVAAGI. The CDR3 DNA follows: TGTGCCAGCAGTTATTTAGGGCAGGGGATACAGCCCCAGCATTTT. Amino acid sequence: CASSYLGQGIQPQHF.

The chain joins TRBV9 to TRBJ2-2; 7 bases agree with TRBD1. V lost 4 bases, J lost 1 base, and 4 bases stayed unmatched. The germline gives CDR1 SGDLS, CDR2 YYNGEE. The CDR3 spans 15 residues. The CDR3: CASSHRQGNTGELFF. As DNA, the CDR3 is TGTGCCAGCAGCCACCGACAGGGGAACACCGGGGAGCTGTTTTTT.

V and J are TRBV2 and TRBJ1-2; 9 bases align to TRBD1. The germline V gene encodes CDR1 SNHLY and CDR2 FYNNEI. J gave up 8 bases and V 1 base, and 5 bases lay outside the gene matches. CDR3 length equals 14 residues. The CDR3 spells CASSEGTGESGYTF. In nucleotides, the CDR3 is TGTGCCAGCAGTGAAGGGACAGGGGAGAGCGGCTACACCTTC.

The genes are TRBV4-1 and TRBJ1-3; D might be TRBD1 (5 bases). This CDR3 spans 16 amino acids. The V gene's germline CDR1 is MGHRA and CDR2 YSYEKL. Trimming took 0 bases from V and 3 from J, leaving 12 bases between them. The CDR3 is CASSQDHGASGNTIYF. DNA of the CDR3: TGCGCCAGCAGCCAAGATCATGGGGCTAGTGGAAACACCATATATTTT.

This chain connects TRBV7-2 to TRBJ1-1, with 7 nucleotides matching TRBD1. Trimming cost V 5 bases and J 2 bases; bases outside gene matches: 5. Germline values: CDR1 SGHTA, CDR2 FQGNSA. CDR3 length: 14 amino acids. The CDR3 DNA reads TGTGCCAGCAGCCTAGGGGGCTTAAACACTGAAGCTTTCTTT. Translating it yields CASSLGGLNTEAFF.

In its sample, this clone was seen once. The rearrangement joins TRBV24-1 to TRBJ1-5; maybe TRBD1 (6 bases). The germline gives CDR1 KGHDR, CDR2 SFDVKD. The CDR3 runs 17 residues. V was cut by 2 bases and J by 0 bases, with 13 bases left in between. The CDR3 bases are TGTGCCACCAGTGATTCCAGGACAGTAGATAGCAATCAGCCCCAGCATTTT. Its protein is CATSDSRTVDSNQPQHF.

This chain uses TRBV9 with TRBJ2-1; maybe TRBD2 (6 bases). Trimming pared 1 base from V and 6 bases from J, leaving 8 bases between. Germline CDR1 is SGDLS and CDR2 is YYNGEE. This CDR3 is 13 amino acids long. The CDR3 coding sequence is TGTGCCAGCAGCGTAAGGCGGGGCAATGAGCAGTTCTTC. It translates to CASSVRRGNEQFF.